The next 4 T cell receptor beta chains were all read from a single sample in a study of cytomegalovirus exposure and HLA in healthy donors. The PCR contained 60 Vbeta and 13 Jbeta primers. Method: immunoSEQ multiplex PCR; TCRdb's copy keeps in-frame clones and lacks some. The sample has about 130,000 clones, approximately 80% seen once. The sample taken for sequencing was PBMCs. Receptors originate from a human donor in good health.

The CDR3 DNA reads TGTGCCAGCAGCCCCGGAGGGTCAGTAGATACGCAGTATTTT. It encodes CASSPGGSVDTQYF. This rearrangement joins TRBV9 to TRBJ2-3; D is possibly TRBD2 (6 bases). Germline V CDR1 and CDR2: SGDLS, YYNGEE. V was pared by 4 bases and J by 5 bases, with 14 bases between. This CDR3 has 14 amino acids.

The chain has TRBV5-8 and TRBJ1-2; no clear D. The CDR3 loop spans 14 amino acids. With 0 bases removed from V and 5 bases from J, the gap between germline ends came to 11 bases. CDR1 SGHTS and CDR2 YDEGEE come from the germline V gene. This CDR3 reads CASSLGRAVYGYTF. In DNA form, the CDR3 reads TGTGCCAGCAGCTTGGGGCGGGCAGTTTATGGCTACACCTTC.

The chain combines TRBV28 with TRBJ2-7, with D uncertain. The germline gives CDR1 MDHEN, CDR2 SYDVKM. The CDR3 covers 11 residues. V was clipped by 3 bases and J by 3 bases, with 3 bases between them. The CDR3 protein is CASSFGYEQYF. The CDR3 coding sequence is TGTGCCAGCAGTTTCGGCTACGAGCAGTACTTC.

Points on this clone: Other nucleotide sequences from this sample produce the same CDR3. The chain combines TRBV5-1 with TRBJ1-2; D call uncertain. V was trimmed by 0 bases and J by 5 bases, leaving 11 bases between them. CDR1 and CDR2 from the germline V gene are SGHRS and YFSETQ. CDR3 size: 14 residues. The CDR3 spells CASSLDGGAYGYTF. The DNA for the CDR3 is TGCGCCAGCAGCTTGGACGGAGGAGCGTATGGCTACACCTTC.